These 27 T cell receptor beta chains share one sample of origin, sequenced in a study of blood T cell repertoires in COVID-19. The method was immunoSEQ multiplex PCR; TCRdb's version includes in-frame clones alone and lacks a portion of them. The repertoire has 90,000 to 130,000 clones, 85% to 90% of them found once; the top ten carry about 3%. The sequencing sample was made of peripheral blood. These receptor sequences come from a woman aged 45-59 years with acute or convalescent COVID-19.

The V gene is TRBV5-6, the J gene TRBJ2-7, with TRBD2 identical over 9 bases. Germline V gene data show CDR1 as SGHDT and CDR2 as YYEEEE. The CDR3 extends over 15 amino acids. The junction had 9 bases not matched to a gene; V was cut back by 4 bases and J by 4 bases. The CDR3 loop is CASSDGLAGSYEQYF. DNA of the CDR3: TGTGCCAGCAGCGACGGGCTAGCGGGATCGTACGAGCAGTACTTC. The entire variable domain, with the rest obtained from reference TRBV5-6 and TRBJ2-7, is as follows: DAGVTQSPTHLIKTRGQQVTLRCSPKSGHDTVSWYQQALGQGPQFIFQYYEEEERQRGNFPDRFSGHQFPNYSSELNVNALLLGDSALYLCASSDGLAGSYEQYFGPGTRLTVT.

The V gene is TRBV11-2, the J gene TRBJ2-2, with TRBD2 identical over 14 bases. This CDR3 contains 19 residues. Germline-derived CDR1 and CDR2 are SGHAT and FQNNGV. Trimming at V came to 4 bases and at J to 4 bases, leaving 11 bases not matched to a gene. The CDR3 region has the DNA TGTGCCAGCAGCTCCCCCGGGACTAGCGGGAGCAGTGTCACCGGGGAGCTGTTTTTT. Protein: CASSSPGTSGSSVTGELFF.

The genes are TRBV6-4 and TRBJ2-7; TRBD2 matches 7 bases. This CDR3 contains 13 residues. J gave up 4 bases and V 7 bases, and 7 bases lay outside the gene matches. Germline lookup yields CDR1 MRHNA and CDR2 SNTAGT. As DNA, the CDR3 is TGTGCCAGCAATCGGGAGGACTATTACGAGCAGTACTTC. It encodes CASNREDYYEQYF.

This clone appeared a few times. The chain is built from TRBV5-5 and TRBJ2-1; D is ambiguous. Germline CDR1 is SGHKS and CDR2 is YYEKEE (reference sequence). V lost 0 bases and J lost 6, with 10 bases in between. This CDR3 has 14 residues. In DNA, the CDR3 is TGTGCCAGCAGCTTGGGTTCGGTCCTCAATGAGCAGTTCTTC. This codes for CASSLGSVLNEQFF.

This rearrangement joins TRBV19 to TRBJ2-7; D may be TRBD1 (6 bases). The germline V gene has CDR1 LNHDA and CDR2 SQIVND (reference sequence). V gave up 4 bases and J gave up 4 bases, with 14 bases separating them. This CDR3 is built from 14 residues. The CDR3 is CASSTGTSFYEQYF. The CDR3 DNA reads TGTGCCAGTAGTACCGGGACAAGTTTTTACGAGCAGTACTTC.

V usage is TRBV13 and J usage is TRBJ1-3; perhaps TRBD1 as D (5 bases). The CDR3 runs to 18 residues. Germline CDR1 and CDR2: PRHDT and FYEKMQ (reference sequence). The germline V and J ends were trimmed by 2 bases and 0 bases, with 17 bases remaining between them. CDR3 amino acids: CASSLTPMGGSSGNTIYF. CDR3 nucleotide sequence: TGTGCCAGCAGCTTAACCCCAATGGGGGGTAGCTCTGGAAACACCATATATTTT.

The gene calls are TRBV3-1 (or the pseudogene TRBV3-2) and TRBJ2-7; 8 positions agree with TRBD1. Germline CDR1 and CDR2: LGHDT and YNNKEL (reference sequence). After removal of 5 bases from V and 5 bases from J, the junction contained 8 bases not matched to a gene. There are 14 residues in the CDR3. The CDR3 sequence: CASSAHRGSNEQYF. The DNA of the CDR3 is TGTGCCAGCAGCGCCCACAGGGGGTCCAACGAGCAGTACTTC.

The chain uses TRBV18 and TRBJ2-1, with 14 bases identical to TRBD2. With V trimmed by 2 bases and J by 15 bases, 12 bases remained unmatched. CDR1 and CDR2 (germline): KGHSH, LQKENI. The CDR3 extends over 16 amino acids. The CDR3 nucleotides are TGTGCCAGCTCACCAGCCGGGACTAGCGGGGGCCTGGGGCTGTTCTTC. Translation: CASSPAGTSGGLGLFF. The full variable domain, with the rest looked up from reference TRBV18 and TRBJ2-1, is NAGVMQNPRHLVRRRGQEARLRCSPMKGHSHVYWYRQLPEEGLKFMVYLQKENIIDESGMPKERFSAEFPKEGPSILRIQQVVRGDSAAYFCASSPAGTSGGLGLFFGPGTRLTVL.

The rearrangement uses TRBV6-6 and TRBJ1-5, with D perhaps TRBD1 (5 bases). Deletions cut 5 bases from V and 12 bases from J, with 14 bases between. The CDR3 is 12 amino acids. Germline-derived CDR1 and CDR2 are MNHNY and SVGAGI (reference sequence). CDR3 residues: CASSHGGSVQHF. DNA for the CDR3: TGTGCCAGCAGTCACGGGGGTTCGGTCCAGCATTTT.

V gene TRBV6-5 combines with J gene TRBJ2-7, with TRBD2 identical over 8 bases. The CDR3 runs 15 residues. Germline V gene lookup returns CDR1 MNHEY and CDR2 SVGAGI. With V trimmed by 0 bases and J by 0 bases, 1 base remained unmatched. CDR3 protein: CASSYSSGSSYEQYF. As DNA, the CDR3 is TGTGCCAGCAGTTACTCGAGCGGGAGCTCCTACGAGCAGTACTTC.

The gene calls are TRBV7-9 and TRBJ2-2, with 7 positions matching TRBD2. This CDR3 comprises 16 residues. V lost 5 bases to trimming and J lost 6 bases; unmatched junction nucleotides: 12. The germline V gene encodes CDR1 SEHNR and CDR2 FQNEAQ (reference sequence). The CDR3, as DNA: TGTGCCAGCAGCCAGAGACTAGCCGGAGGGGCCGGGGAGCTGTTTTTT. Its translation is CASSQRLAGGAGELFF.

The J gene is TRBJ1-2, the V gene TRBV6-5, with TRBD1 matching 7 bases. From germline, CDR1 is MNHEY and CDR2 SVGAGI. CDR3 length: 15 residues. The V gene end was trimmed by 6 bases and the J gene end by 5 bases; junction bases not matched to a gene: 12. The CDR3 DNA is TGTGCCAGCAGGCAAAGCGGCACAGGGGTTTATGGCTACACCTTC. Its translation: CASRQSGTGVYGYTF.

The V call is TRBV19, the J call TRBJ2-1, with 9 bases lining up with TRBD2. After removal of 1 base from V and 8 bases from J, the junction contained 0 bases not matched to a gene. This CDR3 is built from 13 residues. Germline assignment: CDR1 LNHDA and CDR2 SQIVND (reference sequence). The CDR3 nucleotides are TGTGCCAGTAGTATAGGACTAGCGGATGAGCAGTTCTTC. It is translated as CASSIGLADEQFF.

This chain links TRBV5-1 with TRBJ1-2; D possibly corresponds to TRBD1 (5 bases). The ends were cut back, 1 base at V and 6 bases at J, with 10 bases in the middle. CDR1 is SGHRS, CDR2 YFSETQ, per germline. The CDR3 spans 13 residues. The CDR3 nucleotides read TGCGCCAGCAGCTTGTCCGGGGGACATGGCTACACCTTC. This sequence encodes CASSLSGGHGYTF.

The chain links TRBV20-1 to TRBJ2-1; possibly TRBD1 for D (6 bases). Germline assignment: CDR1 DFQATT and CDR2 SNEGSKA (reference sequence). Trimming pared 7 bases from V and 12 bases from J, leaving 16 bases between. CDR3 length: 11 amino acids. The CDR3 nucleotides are TGCAGTGTCTCCACAGGGCACTGGCAGTTCTTC. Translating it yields CSVSTGHWQFF.

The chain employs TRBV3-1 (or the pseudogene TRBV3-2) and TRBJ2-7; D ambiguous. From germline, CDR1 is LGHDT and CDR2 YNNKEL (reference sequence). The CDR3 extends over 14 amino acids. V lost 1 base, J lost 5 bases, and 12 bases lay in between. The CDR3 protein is CASSQGASVDEQYF. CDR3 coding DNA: TGTGCCAGCAGCCAAGGTGCCAGCGTCGACGAGCAGTACTTC.

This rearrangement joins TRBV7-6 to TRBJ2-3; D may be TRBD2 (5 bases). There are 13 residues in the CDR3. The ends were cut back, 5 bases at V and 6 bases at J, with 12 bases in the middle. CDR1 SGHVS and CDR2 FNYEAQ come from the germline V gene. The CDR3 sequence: CASSPGIYDTQYF. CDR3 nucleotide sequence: TGTGCCAGCAGCCCGGGAATCTACGATACGCAGTATTTT.

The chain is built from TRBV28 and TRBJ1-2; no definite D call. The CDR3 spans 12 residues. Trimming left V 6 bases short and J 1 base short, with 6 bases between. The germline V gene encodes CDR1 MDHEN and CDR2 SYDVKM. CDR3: CASRGGNYGYTF. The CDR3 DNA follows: TGTGCCAGCAGGGGAGGTAACTATGGCTACACCTTC.

This chain's CDR3 is CATSVLASSYEQYF. The CDR3, as DNA: TGTGCCACTAGCGTTTTAGCGAGCTCCTACGAGCAGTACTTC. The genes are TRBV19 and TRBJ2-7; TRBD2 might be the D (6 bases). Germline CDR1 is LNHDA and CDR2 is SQIVND (reference sequence). Trimming removed 10 bases from V and 0 bases from J, with 16 bases in between. The CDR3 runs 14 residues. The full variable domain, its missing parts supplied by reference TRBV19 and TRBJ2-7, is DGGITQSPKYLFRKEGQNVTLSCEQNLNHDAMYWYRQDPGQGLRLIYYSQIVNDFQKGDIAEGYSVSREKKESFPLTVTSAQKNPTAFYLCATSVLASSYEQYFGPGTRLTVT.

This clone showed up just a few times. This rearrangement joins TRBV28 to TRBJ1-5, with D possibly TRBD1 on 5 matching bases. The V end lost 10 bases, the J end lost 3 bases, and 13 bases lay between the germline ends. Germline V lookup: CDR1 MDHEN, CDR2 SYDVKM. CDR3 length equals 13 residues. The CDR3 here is CATGGSPNQPQHF. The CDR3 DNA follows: TGTGCCACCGGGGGGTCACCCAATCAGCCCCAGCATTTT.

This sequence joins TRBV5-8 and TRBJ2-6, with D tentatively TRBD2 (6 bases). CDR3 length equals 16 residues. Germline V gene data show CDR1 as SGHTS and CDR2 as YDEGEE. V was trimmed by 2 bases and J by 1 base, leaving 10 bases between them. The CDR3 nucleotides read TGTGCCAGCAGCTTTGGGGGGATATCTGGGGCCAACGTCCTGACTTTC. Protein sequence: CASSFGGISGANVLTF. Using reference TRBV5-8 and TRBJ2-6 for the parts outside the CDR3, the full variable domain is EAGVTQSPTHLIKTRGQQATLRCSPISGHTSVYWYQQALGLGLQFLLWYDEGEERNRGNFPPRFSGRQFPNYSSELNVNALELEDSALYLCASSFGGISGANVLTFGAGSRLTVL.

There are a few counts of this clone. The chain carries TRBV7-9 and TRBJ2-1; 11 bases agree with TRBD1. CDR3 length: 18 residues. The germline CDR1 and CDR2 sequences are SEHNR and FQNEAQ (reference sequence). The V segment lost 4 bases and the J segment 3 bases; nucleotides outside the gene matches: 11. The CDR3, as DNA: TGTGCCAGCAGCTCCCGGGACAGGGGGTCAGAGGGCTACAATGAGCAGTTCTTC. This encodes CASSSRDRGSEGYNEQFF.

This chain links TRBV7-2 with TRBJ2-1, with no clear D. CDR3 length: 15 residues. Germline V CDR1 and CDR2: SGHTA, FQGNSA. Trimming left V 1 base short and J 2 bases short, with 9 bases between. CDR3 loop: CASSLGARTYNEQFF. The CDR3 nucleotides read TGTGCCAGCAGCTTAGGGGCCCGCACCTACAATGAGCAGTTCTTC.

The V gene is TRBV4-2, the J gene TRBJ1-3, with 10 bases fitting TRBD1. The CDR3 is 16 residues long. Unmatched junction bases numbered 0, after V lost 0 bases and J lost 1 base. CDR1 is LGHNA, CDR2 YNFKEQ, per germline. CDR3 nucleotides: TGTGCCAGCAGCCAAGAGGGACAGGGGTCTGGAAACACCATATATTTT. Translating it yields CASSQEGQGSGNTIYF.

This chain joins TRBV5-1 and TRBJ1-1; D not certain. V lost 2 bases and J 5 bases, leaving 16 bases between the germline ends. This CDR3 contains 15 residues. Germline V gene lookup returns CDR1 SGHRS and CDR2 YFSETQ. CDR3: CASSFTATAGTEAFF. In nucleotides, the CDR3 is TGCGCCAGCAGCTTTACTGCTACAGCGGGAACTGAAGCTTTCTTT.

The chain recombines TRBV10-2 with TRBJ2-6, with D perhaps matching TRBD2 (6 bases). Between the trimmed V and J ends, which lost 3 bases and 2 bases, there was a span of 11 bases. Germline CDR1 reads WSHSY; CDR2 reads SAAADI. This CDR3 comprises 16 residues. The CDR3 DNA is TGCGCCAGCAGTGACAGGAGGGTTACTGGGGCCAACGTCCTGACTTTC. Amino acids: CASSDRRVTGANVLTF.

The CDR3 sequence is CASSLASDRGLYEQYF. In DNA, the CDR3 is TGTGCCAGCAGCTTGGCCAGTGACAGGGGGCTCTACGAGCAGTACTTC. The chain links TRBV5-5 to TRBJ2-7; 10 bases are a match to TRBD1. Germline trimming cut 0 bases from V and 3 bases from J; bases unmatched to any gene: 6. CDR1 SGHKS and CDR2 YYEKEE come from the germline V gene (reference sequence). There are 16 residues in the CDR3. Full variable domain (remainder filled in from reference TRBV5-5 and TRBJ2-7): DAGVTQSPTHLIKTRGQQVTLRCSPISGHKSVSWYQQVLGQGPQFIFQYYEKEERGRGNFPDRFSARQFPNYSSELNVNALLLGDSALYLCASSLASDRGLYEQYFGPGTRLTVT.